This T cell receptor (beta chain) is drawn from a study of blood T cell repertoires in COVID-19. Background on the study: Spain, Italy and the United States supplied samples that represented acute and convalescent COVID-19.

This clone was observed once. Trimming stripped 0 bases from V and 0 bases from J, with 12 bases between. From germline, CDR1 is SGHVS and CDR2 FQNEAQ. The CDR3 sequence is 17 residues long. Clones were read by immunoSEQ multiplex PCR, and TCRdb kept only the in-frame ones, dropping some. This table holds hundreds of thousands of clones, 80% to 90% found once. This TCR was recovered from a woman aged 25 to 39 with active or convalescent COVID-19. Sequencing input: peripheral blood. This chain joins TRBV7-8 and TRBJ1-3; a possible D gene is TRBD1 (5 bases). The CDR3 DNA follows: TGTGCCAGCAGCTTAGCGGGGCAGCCGGGCTCTGGAAACACCATATATTTT. This sequence encodes CASSLAGQPGSGNTIYF.